The next 4 T cell receptor beta chains were all read from a single sample in a study of blood T cell repertoires in COVID-19. The table came from immunoSEQ multiplex PCR; TCRdb's copy has only in-frame clones and leaves some out. Of some 350,000 clones in the sample, over 75% were seen once. Sequenced material: PBMCs or T cells enriched from blood (not recorded which). The source of these receptors is a man between 18 and 35 years old who had recovered from COVID-19.

The table lists this clone with a few counts. This chain connects TRBV11-2 to TRBJ1-1; the D is unclear. CDR1 is SGHAT and CDR2 is FQNNGV in the germline V gene. This CDR3 spans 13 amino acids. V gave up 5 bases and J gave up 4 bases, with 11 bases separating them. CDR3 sequence (DNA): TGTGCCAGCAGCCCCCGCCCGGGCACTGAAGCTTTCTTT. Protein product: CASSPRPGTEAFF.

On this clone: This CDR3 is also generated by other DNA sequences in the sample. The chain carries TRBV18 and TRBJ1-2, with D hard to call. Trimming removed 6 bases at V and 3 bases at J, with 11 bases between. CDR3 length: 13 residues. Looked up from germline, CDR1 is KGHSH and CDR2 is LQKENI. The CDR3 sequence: CASSPGGDYGYTF. The DNA of the CDR3 is TGTGCCAGCTCCCCCGGCGGGGACTATGGCTACACCTTC.

This chain joins TRBV12-3 or TRBV12-4 and TRBJ1-3, with D unclear. This CDR3 has 13 residues. Trimming left V 2 bases short and J 4 bases short, with 6 bases between. The CDR3 spells CASSLFSGNTIYF. The DNA of the CDR3 is TGTGCCAGCAGTTTATTTTCGGGAAACACCATATATTTT.

The rearrangement joins TRBV11-3 to TRBJ2-4; 8 bases align to TRBD1. This CDR3 is 13 amino acids long. Trimming took 5 bases from V and 4 from J; bases not matched to a gene: 1. Germline V CDR1 and CDR2: SGHNT, YENEEA. The CDR3 coding sequence is TGTGCCAGCAGCGGACAGGGAAAAAACATTCAGTACTTC. Its translation: CASSGQGKNIQYF. Looking up the rest from reference TRBV11-3 and TRBJ2-4 gives the full variable domain: EAGVVQSPRYKIIEKKQPVAFWCNPISGHNTLYWYLQNLGQGPELLIRYENEEAVDDSQLPKDRFSAERLKGVDSTLKIQPAELGDSAVYLCASSGQGKNIQYFGAGTRLSVL.